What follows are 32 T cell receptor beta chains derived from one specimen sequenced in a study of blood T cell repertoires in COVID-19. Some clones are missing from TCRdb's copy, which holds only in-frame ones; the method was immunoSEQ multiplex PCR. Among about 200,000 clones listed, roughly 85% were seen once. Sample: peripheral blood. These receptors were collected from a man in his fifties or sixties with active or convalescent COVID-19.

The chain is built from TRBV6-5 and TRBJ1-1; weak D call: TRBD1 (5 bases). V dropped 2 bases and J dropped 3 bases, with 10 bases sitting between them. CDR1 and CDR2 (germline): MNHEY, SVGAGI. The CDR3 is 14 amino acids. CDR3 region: CASSYAAGHTEAFF. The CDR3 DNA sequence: TGTGCCAGCAGTTACGCGGCAGGGCACACTGAAGCTTTCTTT.

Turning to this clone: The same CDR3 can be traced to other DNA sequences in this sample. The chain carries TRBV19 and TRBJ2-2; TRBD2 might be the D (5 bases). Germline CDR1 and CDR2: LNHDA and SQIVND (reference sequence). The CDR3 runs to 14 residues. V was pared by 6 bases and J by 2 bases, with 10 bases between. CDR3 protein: CASSNGLNTGELFF. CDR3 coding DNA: TGTGCCAGTAGCAATGGACTTAACACCGGGGAGCTGTTTTTT.

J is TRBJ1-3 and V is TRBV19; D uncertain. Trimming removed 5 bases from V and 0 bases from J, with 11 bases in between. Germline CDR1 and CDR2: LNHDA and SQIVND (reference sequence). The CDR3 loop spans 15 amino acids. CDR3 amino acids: CASSLALFSGNTIYF. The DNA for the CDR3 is TGTGCCAGTAGTCTAGCCCTATTCTCTGGAAACACCATATATTTT.

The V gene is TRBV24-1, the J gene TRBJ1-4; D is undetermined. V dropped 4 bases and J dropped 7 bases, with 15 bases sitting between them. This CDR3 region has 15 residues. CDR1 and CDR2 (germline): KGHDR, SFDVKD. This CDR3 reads CATSDPDYGGEKLFF. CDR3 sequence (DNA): TGTGCCACCAGTGACCCCGATTACGGTGGTGAAAAACTGTTTTTT.

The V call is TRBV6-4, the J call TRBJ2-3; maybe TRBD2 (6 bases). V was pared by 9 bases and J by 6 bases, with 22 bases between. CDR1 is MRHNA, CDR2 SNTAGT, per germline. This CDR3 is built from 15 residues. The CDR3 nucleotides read TGTGCCAGACCCTCGGGACTCCACCTGATGGATACGCAGTATTTT. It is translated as CARPSGLHLMDTQYF.

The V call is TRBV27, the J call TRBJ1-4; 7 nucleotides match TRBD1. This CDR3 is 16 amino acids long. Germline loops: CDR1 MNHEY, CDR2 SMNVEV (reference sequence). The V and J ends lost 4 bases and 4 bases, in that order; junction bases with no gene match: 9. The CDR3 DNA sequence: TGTGCCAGCAGTTCTTCAGGGGGGTTCGTTAATGAAAAACTGTTTTTT. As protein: CASSSSGGFVNEKLFF. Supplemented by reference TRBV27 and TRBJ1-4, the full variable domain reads EAQVTQNPRYLITVTGKKLTVTCSQNMNHEYMSWYRQDPGLGLRQIYYSMNVEVTDKGDVPEGYKVSRKEKRNFPLILESPSPNQTSLYFCASSSSGGFVNEKLFFGSGTQLSVL.

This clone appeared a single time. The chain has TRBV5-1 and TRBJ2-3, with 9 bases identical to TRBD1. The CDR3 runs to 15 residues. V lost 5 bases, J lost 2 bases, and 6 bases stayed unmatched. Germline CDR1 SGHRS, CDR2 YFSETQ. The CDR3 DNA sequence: TGCGCCAGCAGACGGACAGGGGCGGACACAGATACGCAGTATTTT. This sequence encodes CASRRTGADTDTQYF.

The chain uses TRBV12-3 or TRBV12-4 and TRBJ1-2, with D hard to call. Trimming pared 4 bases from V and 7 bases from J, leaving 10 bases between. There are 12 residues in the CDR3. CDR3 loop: CASSSLGSGYTF. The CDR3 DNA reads TGTGCCAGCAGTTCCCTTGGGAGTGGCTACACCTTC.

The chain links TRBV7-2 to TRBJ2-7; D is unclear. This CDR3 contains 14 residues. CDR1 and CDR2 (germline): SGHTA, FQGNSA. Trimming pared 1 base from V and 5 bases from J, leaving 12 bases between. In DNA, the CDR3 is TGTGCCAGCAGCTTAGAAGTCAGGTCCCACGAGCAGTACTTC. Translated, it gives CASSLEVRSHEQYF.

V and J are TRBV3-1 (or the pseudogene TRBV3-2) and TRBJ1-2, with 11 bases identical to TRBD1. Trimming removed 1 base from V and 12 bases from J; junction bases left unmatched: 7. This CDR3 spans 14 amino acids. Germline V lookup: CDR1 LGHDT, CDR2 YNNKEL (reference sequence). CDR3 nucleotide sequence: TGTGCCAGCAGCCAAGGGACAGGGGGCCTAGGGAACACCTTC. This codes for CASSQGTGGLGNTF.

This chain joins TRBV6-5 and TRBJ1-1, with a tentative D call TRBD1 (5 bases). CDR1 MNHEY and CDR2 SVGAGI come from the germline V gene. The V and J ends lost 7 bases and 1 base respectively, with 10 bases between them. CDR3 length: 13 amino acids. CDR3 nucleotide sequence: TGTGCCAGCAAACAGGCATCGAACACTGAAGCTTTCTTT. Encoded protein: CASKQASNTEAFF.

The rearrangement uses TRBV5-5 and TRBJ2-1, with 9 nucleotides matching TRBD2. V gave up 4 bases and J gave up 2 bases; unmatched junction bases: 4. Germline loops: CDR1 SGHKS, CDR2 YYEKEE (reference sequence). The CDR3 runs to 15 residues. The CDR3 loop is CASSLAGMAYNEQFF. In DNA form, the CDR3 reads TGTGCCAGCAGCCTAGCGGGGATGGCCTACAATGAGCAGTTCTTC.

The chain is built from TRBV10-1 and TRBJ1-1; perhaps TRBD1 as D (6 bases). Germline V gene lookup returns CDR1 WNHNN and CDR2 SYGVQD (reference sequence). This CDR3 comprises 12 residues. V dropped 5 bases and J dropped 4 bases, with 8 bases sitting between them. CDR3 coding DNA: TGCGCCAGCAGTCGAGGGGGCACTGAAGCTTTCTTT. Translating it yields CASSRGGTEAFF.

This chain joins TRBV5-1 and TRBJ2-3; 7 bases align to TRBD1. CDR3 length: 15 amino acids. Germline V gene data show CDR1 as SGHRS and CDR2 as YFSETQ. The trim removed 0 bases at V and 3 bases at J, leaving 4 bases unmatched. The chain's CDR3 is CASSLGGGRTDTQYF. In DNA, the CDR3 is TGCGCCAGCAGCTTGGGAGGGGGCAGGACAGATACGCAGTATTTT.

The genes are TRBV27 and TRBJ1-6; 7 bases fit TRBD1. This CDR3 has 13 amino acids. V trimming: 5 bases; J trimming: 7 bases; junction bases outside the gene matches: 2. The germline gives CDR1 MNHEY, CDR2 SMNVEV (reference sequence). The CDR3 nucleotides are TGTGCCAGCAGTCGGGACAGAAATTCACCCCTCCACTTT. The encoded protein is CASSRDRNSPLHF.

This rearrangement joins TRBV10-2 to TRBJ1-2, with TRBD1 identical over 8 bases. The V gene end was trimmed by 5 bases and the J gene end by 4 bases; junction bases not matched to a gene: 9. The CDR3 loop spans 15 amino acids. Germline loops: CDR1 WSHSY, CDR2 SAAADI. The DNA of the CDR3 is TGCGCCAGCAGTCACTACGGGACAGGCCTCTATGGCTACACCTTC. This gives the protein CASSHYGTGLYGYTF.

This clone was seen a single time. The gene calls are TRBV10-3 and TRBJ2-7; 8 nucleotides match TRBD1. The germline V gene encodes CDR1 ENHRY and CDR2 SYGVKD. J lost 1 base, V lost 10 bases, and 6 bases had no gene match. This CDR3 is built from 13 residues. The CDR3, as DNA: TGTGCCACTACCGGGACAGGATCCTACGAGCAGTACTTC. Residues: CATTGTGSYEQYF.

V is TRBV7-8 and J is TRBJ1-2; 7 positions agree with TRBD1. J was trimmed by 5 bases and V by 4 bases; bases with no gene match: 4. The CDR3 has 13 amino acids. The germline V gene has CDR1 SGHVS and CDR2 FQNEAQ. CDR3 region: CASSSGQMYGYTF. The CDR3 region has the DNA TGTGCCAGCAGCTCGGGACAGATGTATGGCTACACCTTC.

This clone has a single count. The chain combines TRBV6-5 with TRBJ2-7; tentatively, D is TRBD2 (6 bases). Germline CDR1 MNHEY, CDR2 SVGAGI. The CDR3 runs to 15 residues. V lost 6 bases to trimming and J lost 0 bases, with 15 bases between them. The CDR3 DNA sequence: TGTGCCAGCAGCCTCTGGGGGGAGCGCTCCTACGAGCAGTACTTC. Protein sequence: CASSLWGERSYEQYF.

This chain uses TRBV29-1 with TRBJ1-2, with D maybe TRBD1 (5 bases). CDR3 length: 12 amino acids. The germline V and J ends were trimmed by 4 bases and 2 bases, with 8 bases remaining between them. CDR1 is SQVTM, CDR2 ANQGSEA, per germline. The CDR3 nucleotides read TGCAGCGTTGGCGGGACGAACTATGGCTACACCTTC. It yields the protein CSVGGTNYGYTF.

This chain's CDR3 is CASSGVGTGGTEAFF. CDR3 in DNA: TGTGCCAGCAGCGGAGTGGGGACAGGCGGTACTGAAGCTTTCTTT. The J gene is TRBJ1-1, the V gene TRBV9; 8 bases line up with TRBD1. Germline V gives CDR1 SGDLS, CDR2 YYNGEE. Trimming at V came to 3 bases and at J to 5 bases, leaving 9 bases not matched to a gene. The CDR3 is made up of 15 amino acids.

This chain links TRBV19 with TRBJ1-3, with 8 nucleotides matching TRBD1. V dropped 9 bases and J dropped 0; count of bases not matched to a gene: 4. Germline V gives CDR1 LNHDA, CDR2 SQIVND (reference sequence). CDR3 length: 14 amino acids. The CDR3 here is CASTGGFSGNTIYF. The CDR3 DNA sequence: TGTGCCAGCACAGGGGGATTCTCTGGAAACACCATATATTTT.

In DNA form, the CDR3 reads TGTGCCAGTGGGGCCCCACGGCCCCAGCATTTT. It codes for CASGAPRPQHF. The chain joins TRBV19 to TRBJ1-5; tentatively, D is TRBD1 (5 bases). Looked up from germline, CDR1 is LNHDA and CDR2 is SQIVND (reference sequence). V was trimmed by 8 bases and J by 9 bases, leaving 11 bases between them. The CDR3 has 11 residues.

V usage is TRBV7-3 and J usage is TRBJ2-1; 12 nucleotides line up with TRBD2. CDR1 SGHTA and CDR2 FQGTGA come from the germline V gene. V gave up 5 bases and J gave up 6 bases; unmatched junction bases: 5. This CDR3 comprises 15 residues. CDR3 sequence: CASSLLAGGRNEQFF. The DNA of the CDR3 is TGTGCCAGCAGCCTGCTAGCGGGGGGGCGCAATGAGCAGTTCTTC.

The CDR3 nucleotides read TGCAGTGCTAGTCAGGGAACGAGCTACGAGCAGTACTTC. Protein product: CSASQGTSYEQYF. V gene TRBV20-1 combines with J gene TRBJ2-7, with D perhaps TRBD1 (5 bases). Germline V CDR1 and CDR2: DFQATT, SNEGSKA (reference sequence). The CDR3 is made up of 13 amino acids. With 3 bases removed from V and 3 bases from J, the gap between germline ends came to 12 bases.

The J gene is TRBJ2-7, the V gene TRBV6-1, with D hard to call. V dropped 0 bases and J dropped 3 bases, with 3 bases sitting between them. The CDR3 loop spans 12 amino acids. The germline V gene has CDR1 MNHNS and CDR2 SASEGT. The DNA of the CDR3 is TGTGCCAGCAGTGAAGCTTACTACGAGCAGTACTTC. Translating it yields CASSEAYYEQYF.

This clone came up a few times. DNA for the CDR3: TGTGCCAGCAGCGTCGCCCTAGCGGGGGGTGGGGAGCTGTTTTTT. It translates to CASSVALAGGGELFF. The V and J genes are TRBV9 and TRBJ2-2; TRBD2 aligns across 11 bases. There are 15 residues in the CDR3. From germline, CDR1 is SGDLS and CDR2 YYNGEE. Trimming took 2 bases from V and 8 from J; bases not matched to a gene: 5.

The CDR3 bases are TGTGCCAGCAGCTTTCCGGACAGGGCGCTCGGGCGGACTGAAGCTTTCTTT. This codes for CASSFPDRALGRTEAFF. This chain joins TRBV13 and TRBJ1-1, with 8 positions matching TRBD1. The germline V gene has CDR1 PRHDT and CDR2 FYEKMQ (reference sequence). The CDR3 runs to 17 residues. Losses at the gene ends were 3 bases for V and 5 bases for J; bases not matched to a gene: 14.

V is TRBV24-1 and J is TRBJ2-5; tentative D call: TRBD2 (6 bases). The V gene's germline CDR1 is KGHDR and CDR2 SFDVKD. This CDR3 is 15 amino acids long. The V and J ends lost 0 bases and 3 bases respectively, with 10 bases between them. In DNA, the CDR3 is TGTGCCACCAGTGATTTGGCCCCGGGAGAAGAGACCCAGTACTTC. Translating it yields CATSDLAPGEETQYF.

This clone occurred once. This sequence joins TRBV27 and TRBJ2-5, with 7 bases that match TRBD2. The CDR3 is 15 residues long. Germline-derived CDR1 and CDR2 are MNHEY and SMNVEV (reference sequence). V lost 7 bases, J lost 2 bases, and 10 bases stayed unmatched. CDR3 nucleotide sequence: TGTGCCAGCACCTCCGCGGGAGCGGGACAAGAGACCCAGTACTTC. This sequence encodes CASTSAGAGQETQYF.

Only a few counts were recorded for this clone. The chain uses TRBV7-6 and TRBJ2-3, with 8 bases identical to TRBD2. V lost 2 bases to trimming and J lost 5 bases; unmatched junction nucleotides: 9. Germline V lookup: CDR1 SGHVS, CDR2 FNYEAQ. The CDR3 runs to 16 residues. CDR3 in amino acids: CASSLNGGAALDTQYF. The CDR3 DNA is TGTGCCAGCAGCTTAAACGGGGGGGCCGCCTTAGATACGCAGTATTTT.

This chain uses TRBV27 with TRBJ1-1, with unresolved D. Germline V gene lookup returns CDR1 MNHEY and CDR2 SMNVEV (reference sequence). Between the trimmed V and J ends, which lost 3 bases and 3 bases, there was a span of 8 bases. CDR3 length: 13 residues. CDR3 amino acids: CASSFRGYTEAFF. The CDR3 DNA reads TGTGCCAGCAGTTTTCGGGGATACACTGAAGCTTTCTTT.